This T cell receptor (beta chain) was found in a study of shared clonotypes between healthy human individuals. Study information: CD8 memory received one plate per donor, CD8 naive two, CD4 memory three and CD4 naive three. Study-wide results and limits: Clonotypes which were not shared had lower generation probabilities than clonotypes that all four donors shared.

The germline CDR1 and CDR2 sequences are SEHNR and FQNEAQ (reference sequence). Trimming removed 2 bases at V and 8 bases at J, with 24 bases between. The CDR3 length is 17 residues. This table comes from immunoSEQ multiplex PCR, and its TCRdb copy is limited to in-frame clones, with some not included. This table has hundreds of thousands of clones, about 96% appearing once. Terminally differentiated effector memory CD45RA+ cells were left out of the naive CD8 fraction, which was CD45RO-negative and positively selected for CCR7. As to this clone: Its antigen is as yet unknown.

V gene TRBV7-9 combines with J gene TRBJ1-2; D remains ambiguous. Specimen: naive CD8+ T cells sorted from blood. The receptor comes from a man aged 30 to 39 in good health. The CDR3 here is CASSLTLMGVPPWGYTF. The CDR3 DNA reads TGTGCCAGCAGCTTAACCTTGATGGGAGTCCCACCTTGGGGCTACACCTTC.